These 20 T cell receptor beta chains were sequenced from one sample in a study of early T cells in non-severe SARS-CoV-2 infection. TCRdb ran MiXCR on the 5' RACE reads and lists one entry per CDR3 protein. The data contain under 95,000 distinct CDR3 sequences, less than 15% of them singletons. The sample was whole blood. All receptors come from an adult who was a healthcare worker with PCR-confirmed SARS-CoV-2 infection or an uninfected control (not recorded which).

This clonotype was counted between two and nine times. The chain joins TRBV12-3 or TRBV12-4 to TRBJ2-3; D ambiguous. V was trimmed by 5 bases and J by 6 bases, leaving 9 bases between them. The CDR3 covers 12 residues. The DNA of the CDR3 is TGTGCCAGCAGTAGTTCGTCCGATACGCAGTATTTT. Its protein is CASSSSSDTQYF.

The chain joins TRBV5-1 to TRBJ2-7; D is undetermined. Trimming took off 0 bases at V and 3 bases at J, with 13 bases between the two ends. This CDR3 is built from 15 residues. Germline CDR1 SGHRS, CDR2 YFSETQ. CDR3 nucleotides: TGCGCCAGCAGCTTGGCCGAGGCGCCCGTCTACGAGCAGTACTTC. This codes for CASSLAEAPVYEQYF.

This clonotype showed up many times. This sequence joins TRBV6-2 or TRBV6-3 and TRBJ2-7, with 9 bases aligning to TRBD1. In germline, CDR1 is MNHEY, CDR2 SVGEGT. The trim removed 0 bases at V and 0 bases at J, leaving 9 bases unmatched. The CDR3 has 18 amino acids. CDR3 protein: CASSYSPGQGGSSYEQYF. CDR3 nucleotides: TGTGCCAGCAGTTACTCTCCGGGACAGGGAGGGAGCTCCTACGAGCAGTACTTC.

This clonotype was seen only a few times. This sequence joins TRBV6-2 or TRBV6-3 and TRBJ2-1; D is unclear. Looked up from germline, CDR1 is MNHEY and CDR2 is SVGEGT. Between the trimmed V and J ends, which lost 5 bases and 2 bases, there was a span of 10 bases. The CDR3 extends over 14 amino acids. CDR3 sequence reads: CASSTPVAYNEQFF. In DNA form, the CDR3 reads TGTGCCAGCAGTACCCCCGTGGCCTACAATGAGCAGTTCTTC.

This clonotype appeared many times. J is TRBJ2-5 and V is TRBV24-1; the match to TRBD1 covers 7 bases. This CDR3 spans 14 amino acids. With 6 bases clipped from V and 5 bases from J, the junction kept 8 bases outside the gene matches. From germline, CDR1 is KGHDR and CDR2 SFDVKD. CDR3 sequence: CATSPQGVGETQYF. The CDR3 DNA reads as TGTGCCACCAGTCCCCAGGGGGTTGGTGAGACCCAGTACTTC.

The chain carries TRBV5-5 and TRBJ2-1; D remains unclear. The CDR3 sequence is 12 residues long. Trimming cost V 8 bases and J 5 bases, with 11 bases left between them. Germline loops: CDR1 SGHKS, CDR2 YYEKEE (reference sequence). CDR3 DNA: TGTGCCAGTGTTAGGGCCCACAATGAGCAGTTCTTC. It translates to CASVRAHNEQFF.

CDR3 amino acids: CASQGDVTQPQHF. Written as DNA, the CDR3 is TGTGCCAGCCAGGGGGACGTAACTCAGCCCCAGCATTTT. V and J are TRBV2 and TRBJ1-5, with 7 bases lining up with TRBD1. Germline V gene sequence: CDR1 SNHLY, CDR2 FYNNEI. This CDR3 region has 13 residues. V was pared by 8 bases and J by 6 bases, with 7 bases of the junction left unmatched. The full variable domain, completed using reference TRBV2 and TRBJ1-5, is EPEVTQTPSHQVTQMGQEVILRCVPISNHLYFYWYRQILGQKVEFLVSFYNNEISEKSEIFDDQFSVERPDGSNFTLKIRSTKLEDSAMYFCASQGDVTQPQHFGDGTRLSIL.

This clonotype is a singleton in its sample. The gene calls are TRBV7-9 and TRBJ1-1; TRBD1 aligns across 8 bases. Germline trimming cut 5 bases from V and 3 bases from J; bases unmatched to any gene: 8. The CDR3 runs to 15 residues. The germline V gene has CDR1 SEHNR and CDR2 FQNEAQ (reference sequence). The CDR3 nucleotides are TGTGCCAGCAGCCCCCGGACAGGGCTCCACACTGAAGCTTTCTTT. Its translation is CASSPRTGLHTEAFF.

This clonotype was picked up a small number of times. This rearrangement joins TRBV7-9 to TRBJ2-7, with no clear D. Germline assignment: CDR1 SEHNR and CDR2 FQNEAQ (reference sequence). The ends were cut back, 1 base at V and 6 bases at J, with 10 bases in the middle. The CDR3 contains 13 residues. The CDR3 is CASSLGLAAEQYF. The DNA for the CDR3 is TGTGCCAGCAGCTTAGGATTGGCCGCCGAGCAGTACTTC.

This clonotype was detected only a few times. V and J are TRBV11-3 and TRBJ2-5; possibly TRBD1 for D (5 bases). V lost 5 bases and J 4 bases, leaving 11 bases between the germline ends. The CDR3 loop spans 13 amino acids. Germline-derived CDR1 and CDR2 are SGHNT and YENEEA. The CDR3, as DNA: TGTGCCAGCAGCCCAGGGTGGTCAGAGACCCAGTACTTC. This translates into CASSPGWSETQYF.

In regard to this clonotype: A read error may explain this, as a much larger clone is one base away. This chain links TRBV12-3 or TRBV12-4 with TRBJ2-4; no clear D gene. CDR3 size: 13 residues. Trimming stripped 3 bases from V and 8 bases from J, with 11 bases between. The CDR3, as DNA: TGTGCCAGCAGTTTTCGGCATGTGGACATTCAGTACTTC. Protein sequence: CASSFRHVDIQYF.

This clonotype has only a few counts. This rearrangement joins TRBV12-3 or TRBV12-4 to TRBJ2-5; D may be TRBD1 (6 bases). V lost 6 bases and J 6 bases, leaving 17 bases between the germline ends. The CDR3 is 14 residues long. The CDR3, as DNA: TGTGCCAGCAGCTCCCAGGGGACCGGGAAGACCCAGTACTTC. This encodes CASSSQGTGKTQYF.

V and J are TRBV29-1 and TRBJ1-1, with D possibly being TRBD1 (6 bases). CDR3 length: 12 amino acids. Germline values: CDR1 SQVTM, CDR2 ANQGSEA. Deletions cut 6 bases from V and 1 base from J, with 9 bases between. The CDR3 DNA is TGCAGCGTACAGACAGGGAACACTGAAGCTTTCTTT. Its translation: CSVQTGNTEAFF. Complete variable domain (other parts from reference TRBV29-1 and TRBJ1-1): SAVISQKPSRDICQRGTSLTIQCQVDSQVTMMFWYRQQPGQSLTLIATANQGSEATYESGFVIDKFPISRPNLTFSTLTVSNMSPEDSSIYLCSVQTGNTEAFFGQGTRLTVV.

This clonotype has at least ten counts. This sequence joins TRBV6-4 and TRBJ2-7; the D gene is possibly TRBD2 (5 bases). V was cut by 4 bases and J by 0 bases, with 10 bases left in between. CDR3 length: 14 residues. The germline V gene has CDR1 MRHNA and CDR2 SNTAGT. The CDR3 coding sequence is TGTGCCAGCAGTGTTCGCGCGGGCTCCTACGAGCAGTACTTC. It is translated as CASSVRAGSYEQYF.

This clonotype was picked up a small number of times. CDR3 loop: CASSHPTGTGNTIYF. CDR3 coding DNA: TGTGCCAGCAGCCACCCGACAGGGACTGGAAACACCATATATTTT. J is TRBJ1-3 and V is TRBV4-2, with TRBD1 matching 7 bases. Per the germline V gene, CDR1 is LGHNA and CDR2 is YNFKEQ. V lost 3 bases to trimming and J lost 2 bases; unmatched junction nucleotides: 4. This CDR3 is 15 amino acids long.

The rearrangement uses TRBV24-1 and TRBJ2-2; weak D call: TRBD2 (5 bases). Trimming removed 3 bases at V and 2 bases at J, with 9 bases between. This CDR3 comprises 15 residues. Germline CDR1 is KGHDR and CDR2 is SFDVKD. CDR3: CATSDVRGNTGELFF. The CDR3 nucleotides read TGTGCCACCAGTGATGTACGGGGTAACACCGGGGAGCTGTTTTTT.

About this clonotype itself: This may be a read error, as it is one base from a much larger clone. The chain recombines TRBV12-5 with TRBJ2-7, with 7 positions matching TRBD1. This CDR3 has 15 residues. V gave up 6 bases and J gave up 1 base; unmatched junction bases: 9. Germline assignment: CDR1 LGHNT and CDR2 FRNRAP. CDR3 DNA: TGTGCTAGTGGAGAAATACAGGGGAGTTCCTACGAGCAGTACTTC. It specifies CASGEIQGSSYEQYF.

A few counts support this clonotype. The J gene is TRBJ2-5, the V gene TRBV7-9; maybe TRBD1 (6 bases). Trimming shortened V by 1 base and J by 10 bases, and 19 bases separated the two germline ends. CDR3 length equals 15 residues. The germline V gene encodes CDR1 SEHNR and CDR2 FQNEAQ (reference sequence). The DNA of the CDR3 is TGTGCCAGCAGCTTAGTCGGCAGCGGACCAGGGGACCAGTACTTC. It translates to CASSLVGSGPGDQYF.

This clonotype was recorded a few times. The chain recombines TRBV12-3 or TRBV12-4 with TRBJ2-7, with 9 bases fitting TRBD1. Losses at the gene ends were 2 bases for V and 3 bases for J; bases not matched to a gene: 2. The length of the CDR3 is 14 residues. The CDR3 nucleotides read TGTGCCAGCAGTTTATTGGGACAGGGCTACGAGCAGTACTTC. This gives the protein CASSLLGQGYEQYF.

As regards this clonotype: A single base separates this from a much larger clone, so it may be a read error. V is TRBV7-8 and J is TRBJ1-3, with D perhaps TRBD1 (5 bases). This CDR3 has 16 residues. V was trimmed by 5 bases and J by 6 bases, leaving 20 bases between them. The germline V gene has CDR1 SGHVS and CDR2 FQNEAQ. The DNA for the CDR3 is TGTGCCAGCAGCCCTCGGACAAGGGGATTCGAAAACACCATATATTTT. Protein product: CASSPRTRGFENTIYF.